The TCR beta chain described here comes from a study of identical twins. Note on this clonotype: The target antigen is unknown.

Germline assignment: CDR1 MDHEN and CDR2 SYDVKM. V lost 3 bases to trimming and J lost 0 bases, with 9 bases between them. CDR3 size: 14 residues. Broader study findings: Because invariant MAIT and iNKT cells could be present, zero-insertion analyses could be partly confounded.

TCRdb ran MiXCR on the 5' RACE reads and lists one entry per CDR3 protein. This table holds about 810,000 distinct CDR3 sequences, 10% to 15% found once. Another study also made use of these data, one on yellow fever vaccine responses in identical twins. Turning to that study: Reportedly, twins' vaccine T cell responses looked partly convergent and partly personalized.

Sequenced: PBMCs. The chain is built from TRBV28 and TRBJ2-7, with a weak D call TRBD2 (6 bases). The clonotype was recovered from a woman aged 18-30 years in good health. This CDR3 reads CASSFLGGSYEQYV. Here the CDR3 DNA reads TGTGCCAGCAGTTTTCTCGGGGGCTCCTACGAGCAGTACGTC.